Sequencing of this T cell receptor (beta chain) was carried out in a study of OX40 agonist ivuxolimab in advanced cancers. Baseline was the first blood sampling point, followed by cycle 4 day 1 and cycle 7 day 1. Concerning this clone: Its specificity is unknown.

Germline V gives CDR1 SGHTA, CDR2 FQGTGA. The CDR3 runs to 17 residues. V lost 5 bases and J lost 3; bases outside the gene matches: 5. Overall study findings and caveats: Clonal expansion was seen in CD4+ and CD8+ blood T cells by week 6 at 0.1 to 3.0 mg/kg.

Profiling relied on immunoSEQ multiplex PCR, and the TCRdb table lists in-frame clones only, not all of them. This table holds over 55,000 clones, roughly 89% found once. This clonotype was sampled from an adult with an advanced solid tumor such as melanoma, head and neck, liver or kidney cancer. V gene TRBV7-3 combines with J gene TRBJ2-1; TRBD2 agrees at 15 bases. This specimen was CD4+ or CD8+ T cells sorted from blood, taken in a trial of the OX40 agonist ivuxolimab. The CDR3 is CASSHRTSGRDYNEQFF. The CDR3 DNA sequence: TGTGCCAGCAGCCATAGGACTAGCGGGAGGGACTACAATGAGCAGTTCTTC.